This note documents a single TCR beta chain sequence. The sample comes from a study of technical replicates of blood from several donors. Produced via immunoSEQ multiplex PCR; TCRdb's table is partial and in-frame only. The repertoire has approximately 60,000 clones, around 87% of them found once; the top ten carry around 5.2%. Trimming took 7 bases from V and 4 from J; bases not matched to a gene: 6. CDR3 size: 13 residues. Germline V gene lookup returns CDR1 SQVTM and CDR2 ANQGSEA. This sequence was found in a human donor in good health. Some clones in this sample may be carry-over from other donors' samples. This chain links TRBV29-1 with TRBJ1-5, with 8 bases matching TRBD1. Sequencing was performed on PBMCs. Here the CDR3 reads CSATGARNQPQHF. Here the CDR3 DNA reads TGCAGCGCGACAGGGGCCAGGAATCAGCCCCAGCATTTT.